The rows below give T cell receptor beta chains drawn from one sample of a study of blood T cells in healthy people across ages. TCRdb independently ran MiXCR on the 5' RACE reads; one entry per CDR3 protein. Of about 1.4 million distinct CDR3 sequences in the sample, approximately 59% were seen once. The sample consisted of blood. These receptors were obtained from a man younger than 30 in good health. CDR3s include the opening cysteine and the closing phenylalanine or tryptophan. The D gene is left open where the match is weak. Rows may omit the clone size; those that give it use once, few, many or a size class.

>TRBV20-1|few|TRBD1|TRBJ2-3
CSAFTNRDSFFDTQYF
TGCAGTGCTTTTACTAACCGGGACAGCTTTTTTGATACGCAGTATTTT
>TRBV3-1|NA|NA|TRBJ2-7
CASSRRHSYEQYF
TGTGCCAGCAGCCGACGGCACTCCTACGAGCAGTACTTC
>TRBV12-3/TRBV12-4|few|NA|TRBJ1-2
CASSTIRGGYTF
TGTGCCAGCAGCACAATCCGAGGTGGCTACACCTTC
>TRBV29-1|NA|NA|TRBJ1-1
CSVSDWGTEAFF
TGCAGCGTCTCGGACTGGGGGACTGAAGCTTTCTTT
>TRBV28|NA|NA|TRBJ2-5
CASSSPTRILQETQYF
TGTGCCAGCAGTTCCCCAACTAGGATTCTACAAGAGACCCAGTACTTC
>TRBV7-2|few|NA|TRBJ1-4
CASSWGRAEKLFF
TGTGCCAGCAGCTGGGGCAGGGCTGAAAAACTGTTTTTT
>TRBV7-9|NA|TRBD2|TRBJ2-7
CASSPRLAVVEQYF
TGTGCCAGCAGCCCCCGACTAGCGGTTGTCGAGCAGTACTTC
>TRBV5-1|NA|NA|TRBJ2-1
CASSSRRGDYEQFF
TGCGCCAGCAGCTCACGACGGGGAGACTACGAGCAGTTCTTC
>TRBV6-1|NA|TRBD1|TRBJ2-7
CASSEIRDSPYEQYF
TGTGCCAGCAGTGAGATCCGGGACAGTCCCTACGAGCAGTACTTC
>TRBV12-3/TRBV12-4|few|NA|TRBJ2-7
CASTPRDRSYEQYF
TGTGCCAGCACCCCCCGGGACCGATCCTACGAGCAGTACTTC
>TRBV9|NA|TRBD2|TRBJ2-3
CASSVALAGGPTYSTDTQYF
TGTGCCAGCAGCGTAGCACTAGCGGGGGGCCCAACCTATAGCACAGATACGCAGTATTTT
>TRBV20-1|NA|NA|TRBJ2-2
CSARTMTGELFF
TGCAGTGCTAGGACCATGACCGGGGAGCTGTTTTTT
>TRBV5-5|NA|NA|TRBJ1-1
CASSPLGGEDTEAFF
TGTGCCAGCAGCCCCCTAGGGGGGGAGGACACTGAAGCTTTCTTT
>TRBV5-1|few|TRBD1|TRBJ1-2
CASRTGGNYGHTF
TGCGCCAGCAGAACAGGGGGTAACTATGGCCACACCTTC
>TRBV28|NA|NA|TRBJ1-2
CASSGLGGYTF
TGTGCCAGCAGCGGACTGGGAGGCTACACCTTC
>TRBV6-5|NA|NA|TRBJ1-2
CASSYFGRPLYGYTF
TGTGCCAGCAGTTACTTTGGCAGGCCACTCTATGGCTACACCTTC
>TRBV5-1|NA|TRBD2|TRBJ2-3
CASSLGTSGMGDTQYF
TGCGCCAGCAGCCTGGGGACTAGCGGGATGGGAGATACGCAGTATTTT
>TRBV2|NA|TRBD1|TRBJ1-2
CASSVRQGSSQGYTF
TGTGCCAGCAGTGTTCGACAGGGGTCCTCGCAGGGCTACACCTTC
>TRBV3-1|NA|NA|TRBJ2-5
CASSQNRVRETQYF
TGTGCCAGCAGCCAAAACAGGGTTCGGGAGACCCAGTACTTC
>TRBV14|NA|NA|TRBJ1-6
CASSQDGFWRLGSPLQF
TGTGCCAGCAGCCAAGATGGGTTTTGGAGGTTGGGTTCACCCCTCCAATTT
>TRBV7-9|NA|NA|TRBJ1-1
CASSPDGLEAFF
TGTGCCAGCAGCCCGGACGGGCTTGAAGCTTTCTTT
>TRBV29-1|NA|NA|TRBJ2-2
CSGRPNTGELFF
TGCAGCGGCCGACCGAACACCGGGGAGCTGTTTTTT
>TRBV5-6|NA|TRBD1|TRBJ1-1
CASSLPGQGYKNTEAFF
TGTGCCAGCAGCCTCCCGGGACAGGGTTATAAGAACACTGAAGCTTTCTTT
>TRBV7-9|NA|TRBD1|TRBJ2-5
CASSETGGKETQYF
TGTGCCAGCAGCGAGACAGGGGGCAAAGAGACCCAGTACTTC
>TRBV6-2/TRBV6-3|few|TRBD2|TRBJ2-1
CASSSIAGGPPYEQFF
TGTGCCAGCAGTTCTATAGCGGGGGGGCCCCCCTATGAGCAGTTCTTC
>TRBV4-2|NA|NA|TRBJ2-1
CASSQGLTDNNEQFF
TGTGCCAGCAGCCAAGGACTGACAGATAACAATGAGCAGTTCTTC
>TRBV5-6|NA|NA|TRBJ2-5
CASSAFGRQETQYF
TGTGCCAGCAGCGCATTCGGGAGACAAGAGACCCAGTACTTC
>TRBV7-9|few|NA|TRBJ1-2
CASSLGPGPSSDYGYTF
TGTGCCAGCAGCTTAGGGCCGGGACCCTCGAGCGACTATGGCTACACCTTC
>TRBV10-3|NA|NA|TRBJ2-3
CAISGLDRPTGTQYF
TGTGCCATCAGTGGCCTGGACAGACCCACGGGTACGCAGTATTTT
>TRBV2|NA|NA|TRBJ1-4
CASSEEQLVGEKLFF
TGTGCCAGCAGTGAAGAACAACTTGTCGGTGAAAAACTGTTTTTT
>TRBV20-1|NA|TRBD2|TRBJ2-1
CSASKTSGVFYEQFF
TGCAGTGCTAGTAAGACTAGCGGGGTTTTCTATGAGCAGTTCTTC
>TRBV5-6|once|NA|TRBJ1-6
CASSGGGGSPLHF
TGTGCCAGCAGCGGCGGTGGGGGATCACCCCTCCACTTT
>TRBV5-1|NA|TRBD1|TRBJ2-7
CASSTGTGWSSEQYF
TGCGCCAGCAGCACCGGGACAGGGTGGTCCTCCGAGCAGTACTTC
>TRBV4-3|many|NA|TRBJ1-2
CASSQAGDYGYTF
TGCGCCAGCAGCCAAGCAGGGGACTATGGCTACACCTTC
>TRBV24-1|NA|NA|TRBJ2-3
CATSDLGTQYF
TGTGCCACCAGTGACCTCGGTACGCAGTATTTT
>TRBV27|NA|TRBD2|TRBJ2-1
CAGALGAGGPRNEQFF
TGTGCCGGCGCCCTAGGGGCGGGGGGGCCCAGGAATGAGCAGTTCTTC
>TRBV29-1|NA|NA|TRBJ2-7
CSAREGLSYEQYF
TGCAGCGCCCGCGAGGGGCTATCCTACGAGCAGTACTTC
>TRBV6-2/TRBV6-3|NA|NA|TRBJ2-2
CASRSPGHGTGELFF
TGTGCCAGCAGGAGCCCCGGGCATGGGACCGGGGAGCTGTTTTTT
>TRBV4-1|NA|NA|TRBJ2-7
CASSQAWDGLGEQYF
TGCGCCAGCAGCCAAGCGTGGGACGGCTTAGGTGAGCAGTACTTC
>TRBV20-1|once|TRBD2|TRBJ2-1
CSARDGQRGYNEQFF
TGCAGTGCTAGAGATGGCCAGCGGGGTTACAATGAGCAGTTCTTC
>TRBV4-3|NA|NA|TRBJ2-2
CASSQEGPDTGELFF
TGCGCCAGCAGCCAAGAGGGCCCGGACACCGGGGAGCTGTTTTTT
>TRBV6-5|few|TRBD2|TRBJ2-1
CASSYSMGASGRDNEQFF
TGTGCCAGCAGTTACTCCATGGGGGCTAGCGGGAGAGACAATGAGCAGTTCTTC